One and the same sample provided the 14 T cell receptor beta chains below, sequenced in a study of neurological immune-mediated disorders. TCRdb used MiXCR to reprocess the 5' RACE reads, holding one entry per CDR3 protein. Of about 38,000 distinct CDR3 sequences in the sample, around 4.8% are singletons; the top ten hold roughly 9%. The sequenced sample consisted of CD4+ T cells from blood. Receptor source: a man aged 18 to 29 in good health.

This clonotype was found a few times. The rearrangement uses TRBV3-1 and TRBJ2-3, with 7 bases that match TRBD1. The CDR3 is made up of 16 amino acids. Trimming at V came to 0 bases and at J to 0 bases, leaving 3 bases not matched to a gene. Germline V gene data show CDR1 as LGHDT and CDR2 as YNNKEL (reference sequence). CDR3 sequence: CASSQDQGVSTDTQYF. CDR3 sequence (DNA): TGTGCCAGCAGCCAAGATCAGGGGGTTAGCACAGATACGCAGTATTTT.

This clonotype came up many times. The V call is TRBV20-1, the J call TRBJ1-3; 9 positions agree with TRBD1. This CDR3 comprises 17 residues. V lost 3 bases and J lost 0; bases outside the gene matches: 9. Germline V gene lookup returns CDR1 DFQATT and CDR2 SNEGSKA (reference sequence). The chain's CDR3 is CSARGTGRLFSGNTIYF. CDR3 in DNA: TGCAGTGCTAGGGGGACAGGGAGATTGTTCTCTGGAAACACCATATATTTT.

This clonotype was seen repeatedly, ten times or more. J is TRBJ1-2 and V is TRBV5-5, with 8 positions matching TRBD1. Germline CDR1 and CDR2: SGHKS and YYEKEE (reference sequence). The CDR3 has 15 amino acids. The V and J ends lost 1 base and 2 bases, in that order; junction bases with no gene match: 4. The CDR3 region has the DNA TGTGCCAGCAGCTTGTCGCAGGGGGCGAACTATGGCTACACCTTC. Its translation: CASSLSQGANYGYTF.

At least ten counts were recorded for this clonotype. The chain links TRBV20-1 to TRBJ2-5, with a tentative D call TRBD2 (5 bases). Germline V gives CDR1 DFQATT, CDR2 SNEGSKA (reference sequence). The V gene lost 0 bases and the J gene lost 7 bases, with 12 bases spanning the gap. The CDR3 length is 13 residues. This CDR3 reads CSARDSTRGTQYF. In DNA form, the CDR3 reads TGCAGTGCTAGAGACTCGACCCGGGGGACCCAGTACTTC.

In its sample, this clonotype was seen many times. The chain's CDR3 is CASSPGTSSLTDTQYF. The DNA of the CDR3 is TGCGCCAGCAGCCCCGGGACTAGCTCCCTCACAGATACGCAGTATTTT. This chain connects TRBV5-1 to TRBJ2-3, with 9 bases matching TRBD2. The ends lost 4 bases at V and 2 bases at J; junction bases unmatched: 8. CDR3 length equals 16 residues. Germline V CDR1 and CDR2: SGHRS, YFSETQ.

In its sample, this clonotype was seen many times. V gene TRBV10-1 combines with J gene TRBJ2-3; D is perhaps TRBD1 (5 bases). The length of the CDR3 is 15 residues. Trimming took 0 bases from V and 6 from J, leaving 13 bases between them. Germline V gene lookup returns CDR1 WNHNN and CDR2 SYGVQD (reference sequence). The CDR3 DNA is TGCGCCAGCAGTGAGTCGTTCAGGGCCATGGATACGCAGTATTTT. Translation gives CASSESFRAMDTQYF.

This clonotype was picked up many times. V is TRBV10-3 and J is TRBJ1-1; D is undetermined. The CDR3 sequence is 12 residues long. The germline V gene has CDR1 ENHRY and CDR2 SYGVKD. V gave up 4 bases and J gave up 4 bases, with 7 bases separating them. This CDR3 is CAISGSGTEAFF. In DNA, the CDR3 is TGTGCCATCAGTGGATCGGGCACTGAAGCTTTCTTT.

This clonotype has ten or more counts. The chain has TRBV5-1 and TRBJ1-1; 8 nucleotides line up with TRBD1. J gave up 5 bases and V 4 bases, and 13 bases lay outside the gene matches. The CDR3 runs 16 residues. CDR1 is SGHRS and CDR2 is YFSETQ in the germline V gene. Here the CDR3 DNA reads TGCGCCAGCAGCGGAGGGACAGGAAACGCGGGGACTGAAGCTTTCTTT. It yields the protein CASSGGTGNAGTEAFF.

This clonotype was found many times. The chain has TRBV4-3 and TRBJ1-5, with D unclear. V lost 1 base, J lost 3 bases, and 10 bases lay in between. The germline V gene has CDR1 LGHNA and CDR2 YSLEER. The CDR3 covers 15 residues. The CDR3 loop reads CASSQGPAANQPQHF. CDR3 bases: TGCGCCAGCAGCCAAGGTCCGGCAGCCAATCAGCCCCAGCATTTT.

This clonotype has at least ten counts. V is TRBV6-5 and J is TRBJ1-1; TRBD1 might be the D (6 bases). The V end was cut by 2 bases, the J end by 2 bases, with 9 bases between. The CDR3 loop spans 14 amino acids. CDR1 is MNHEY, CDR2 SVGAGI, per germline. CDR3 DNA sequence: TGTGCCAGCAGTTACCAGGACAGTAACACTGAAGCTTTCTTT. Amino acid sequence: CASSYQDSNTEAFF.

This clonotype was recorded at least ten times. The chain couples TRBV6-5 to TRBJ2-7; 7 bases fit TRBD1. V lost 2 bases and J lost 4; bases outside the gene matches: 5. Per germline, CDR1 MNHEY and CDR2 SVGAGI. This CDR3 has 14 amino acids. Here the CDR3 reads CASSYGRQGYEQYF. In DNA form, the CDR3 reads TGTGCCAGCAGTTACGGCAGACAGGGTTACGAGCAGTACTTC.

This clonotype has at least ten counts. The chain joins TRBV5-1 to TRBJ1-3; unclear D gene. The CDR3 sequence is 14 residues long. In germline, CDR1 is SGHRS, CDR2 YFSETQ. V was pared by 4 bases and J by 3 bases, with 11 bases between. Written as DNA, the CDR3 is TGCGCCAGCAGCCCGCGGACGGGTGGAAACACCATATATTTT. Its protein is CASSPRTGGNTIYF.

This clonotype came up many times. The CDR3 sequence is CASSLAAGPGELFF. The CDR3 region has the DNA TGCGCCAGCAGCTTGGCCGCTGGTCCCGGGGAGCTGTTTTTT. The genes are TRBV5-1 and TRBJ2-2; D not resolved. The CDR3 sequence is 14 residues long. Trimming took 0 bases from V and 6 from J, leaving 9 bases between them. CDR1 SGHRS and CDR2 YFSETQ come from the germline V gene.

The sample holds many counts of this clonotype. The chain couples TRBV10-3 to TRBJ1-3, with D perhaps matching TRBD1 (5 bases). The V end lost 4 bases, the J end lost 5 bases, and 18 bases lay between the germline ends. CDR3 length: 16 amino acids. Germline values: CDR1 ENHRY, CDR2 SYGVKD. The CDR3 nucleotides read TGTGCCATCAGTGCACACGGGGACGATCCCCGAAACACCATATATTTT. Its protein product is CAISAHGDDPRNTIYF.